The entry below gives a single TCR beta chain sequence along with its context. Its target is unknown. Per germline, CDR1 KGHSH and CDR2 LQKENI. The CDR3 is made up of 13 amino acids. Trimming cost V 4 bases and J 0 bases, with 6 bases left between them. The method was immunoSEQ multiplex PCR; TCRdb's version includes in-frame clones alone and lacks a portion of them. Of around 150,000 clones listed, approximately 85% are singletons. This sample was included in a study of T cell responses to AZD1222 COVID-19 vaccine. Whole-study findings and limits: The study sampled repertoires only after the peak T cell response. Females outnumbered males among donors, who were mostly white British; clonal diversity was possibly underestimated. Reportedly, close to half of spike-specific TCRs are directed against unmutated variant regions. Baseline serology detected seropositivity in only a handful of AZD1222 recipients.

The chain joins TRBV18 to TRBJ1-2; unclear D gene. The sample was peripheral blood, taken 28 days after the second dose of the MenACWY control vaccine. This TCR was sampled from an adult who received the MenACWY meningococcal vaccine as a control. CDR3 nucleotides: TGTGCCAGCTCACAGCGGGCTAACTATGGCTACACCTTC. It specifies CASSQRANYGYTF.